This TCR beta chain was recorded in a study of monozygotic twins with inflammatory bowel disease. Germline values: CDR1 SGHRS, CDR2 YFSETQ. The CDR3 totals 13 residues. TCRdb reprocessed the 5' RACE reads, keeping one entry per CDR3 protein, no DNA. The listing records around 410,000 distinct CDR3 sequences. The gene calls are TRBV5-1 and TRBJ1-1; absent DNA, TCRdb's TRBD1 call cannot be checked. The source material was blood. The sequence came from a human donor with ulcerative colitis or Crohn's disease, or a healthy co-twin of an affected twin (not recorded which). The CDR3 region is CASSLGGVSEAFF.